This T cell receptor (beta chain) was documented in a study of T cells in Graves' hyperthyroidism and ophthalmopathy. Study background: Before treatment of any kind, peripheral blood was taken at initial diagnosis. Study results and caveats: Researchers report that a 13 V-J model separated ophthalmopathy from stable hyperthyroidism.

This clonotype came up many times. Its cognate antigen is unknown. Trimming pared 3 bases from V and 0 bases from J, leaving 6 bases between. The CDR3 covers 13 residues. In germline, CDR1 is SNHLY, CDR2 FYNNEI. What was amplified from RNA transcripts were TCR beta CDR3 regions. HTBI primers were the set used in a first-round RT-PCR of the TCR CDR3. TCRdb recomputed calls from the multiplex PCR reads with MiXCR, one row per CDR3 protein. The sample holds about 320,000 distinct CDR3 sequences; approximately 15% are singletons and the top ten take roughly a third. Graves' hyperthyroidism showing no ophthalmopathy progression within 18 months was considered stable. Newly diagnosed patients aged 18 to 65 had hyperthyroidism of under 2 months' duration.

The sequenced sample was blood. The source is a man in his thirties or forties with Graves' hyperthyroidism. The rearrangement uses TRBV2 and TRBJ2-7, with unresolved D. The CDR3 loop is CASSEMYSYEQYF. The DNA of the CDR3 is TGTGCCAGCAGTGAGATGTACTCCTACGAGCAGTACTTC.